One and the same sample provided the 14 T cell receptor beta chains below, sequenced in a study of blood T cell repertoires in COVID-19. Using immunoSEQ multiplex PCR, the repertoire was profiled, and TCRdb retains in-frame clones only, with some absent. The data show roughly 320,000 clones, more than 85% seen once. The sequencing input was PBMCs or T cells enriched from blood (not recorded which). These receptors all come from a woman aged 25 to 45 who had been exposed to COVID-19.

This rearrangement joins TRBV2 to TRBJ1-4; D is ambiguous. The CDR3 is 14 amino acids. V gave up 6 bases and J gave up 7 bases, with 15 bases separating them. Germline CDR1 SNHLY, CDR2 FYNNEI. The DNA of the CDR3 is TGTGCCAGCAGCCGCTCCCCTAAGAGTGAAAAACTGTTTTTT. Amino acid sequence: CASSRSPKSEKLFF. Together with reference TRBV2 and TRBJ1-4, the CDR3 gives the full variable domain: EPEVTQTPSHQVTQMGQEVILRCVPISNHLYFYWYRQILGQKVEFLVSFYNNEISEKSEIFDDQFSVERPDGSNFTLKIRSTKLEDSAMYFCASSRSPKSEKLFFGSGTQLSVL.

A few counts support this clone. This chain joins TRBV29-1 and TRBJ2-7, with D possibly matching TRBD1 (5 bases). Germline V gene sequence: CDR1 SQVTM, CDR2 ANQGSEA. The V end lost 6 bases, the J end lost 2 bases, and 14 bases lay between the germline ends. The CDR3 has 13 residues. The CDR3 nucleotides are TGCAGCGTCACAGGACCCAACCCCTACGAGCAGTACTTC. It yields the protein CSVTGPNPYEQYF.

In its sample, this clone was seen once. The chain carries TRBV19 and TRBJ1-5, with 8 bases that match TRBD1. Trimming at V came to 3 bases and at J to 6 bases, leaving 7 bases not matched to a gene. Germline CDR1 and CDR2: LNHDA and SQIVND (reference sequence). The CDR3 extends over 15 amino acids. CDR3 in amino acids: CASSIGRGRPQPQHF. CDR3 nucleotides: TGTGCCAGTAGTATCGGCAGGGGGCGTCCTCAGCCCCAGCATTTT.

Only a few counts were recorded for this clone. The gene calls are TRBV19 and TRBJ2-5; possible D gene TRBD1, 5 bases. Germline CDR1 LNHDA, CDR2 SQIVND (reference sequence). Deletions cut 3 bases from V and 3 bases from J, with 11 bases between. There are 14 residues in the CDR3. Here the CDR3 DNA reads TGTGCCAGTAGTATTGTAGGGGCCAAAGAGACCCAGTACTTC. Protein sequence: CASSIVGAKETQYF.

This chain uses TRBV15 with TRBJ2-2; possible D gene TRBD2, 5 bases. The CDR3 is 14 amino acids. From germline, CDR1 is LNHNV and CDR2 YYDKDF (reference sequence). The V end was cut by 0 bases, the J end by 8 bases, with 10 bases between. The CDR3 bases are TGTGCCACCAGCAGAGATGGGAGAATGGGGGAGCTGTTTTTT. It translates to CATSRDGRMGELFF.

V is TRBV19 and J is TRBJ1-6, with TRBD1 identical over 7 bases. Germline V lookup: CDR1 LNHDA, CDR2 SQIVND (reference sequence). V shed 3 bases, J shed 2 bases, and the junction held 4 bases outside the gene matches. There are 16 residues in the CDR3. CDR3 DNA: TGTGCCAGTAGTATTAAAGGGGGCGCCTATAATTCACCCCTCCACTTT. Translation: CASSIKGGAYNSPLHF.

This clone was detected only a few times. The genes are TRBV5-4 and TRBJ2-7; 9 nucleotides agree with TRBD1. CDR1 SGHNT and CDR2 YYREEE come from the germline V gene (reference sequence). This CDR3 has 15 amino acids. V lost 2 bases, J lost 5 bases, and 8 bases stayed unmatched. In DNA form, the CDR3 reads TGTGCCAGCAGCTTTCCGGGACAGGGATTGGACGAGCAGTACTTC. Translating gives CASSFPGQGLDEQYF.

In this sample, this clone turned up once. V is TRBV11-3 and J is TRBJ2-1; 9 bases are a match to TRBD2. Germline V lookup: CDR1 SGHNT, CDR2 YENEEA. CDR3 size: 15 residues. V gave up 5 bases and J gave up 7 bases; unmatched junction bases: 9. The chain's CDR3 is CASSPRAGGLNEQFF. The CDR3 nucleotides read TGTGCCAGCAGCCCCCGGGCGGGGGGGCTAAATGAGCAGTTCTTC. Supplemented by reference TRBV11-3 and TRBJ2-1, the full variable domain reads EAGVVQSPRYKIIEKKQPVAFWCNPISGHNTLYWYLQNLGQGPELLIRYENEEAVDDSQLPKDRFSAERLKGVDSTLKIQPAELGDSAVYLCASSPRAGGLNEQFFGPGTRLTVL.

This clone has a count of ten or more. The rearrangement uses TRBV30 and TRBJ1-6; D not resolved. The V gene's germline CDR1 is GTSNPN and CDR2 SVGIG (reference sequence). The CDR3 runs 11 residues. The V end lost 0 bases, the J end lost 13 bases, and 7 bases lay between the germline ends. The CDR3 here is CAWSVSFPLHF. The CDR3 bases are TGTGCCTGGAGTGTAAGCTTCCCCCTCCACTTT.

This chain links TRBV7-2 with TRBJ1-5; D perhaps matches TRBD1 (6 bases). The germline CDR1 and CDR2 sequences are SGHTA and FQGNSA. Trimming removed 2 bases at V and 2 bases at J, with 13 bases between. This CDR3 comprises 16 residues. The CDR3 loop reads CASSLSGGPGNQPQHF. The CDR3 bases are TGTGCCAGCAGCTTATCGGGGGGGCCGGGCAATCAGCCCCAGCATTTT.

In nucleotides, the CDR3 is TGCGCCAGCACCTGGGCCAGGGGCACCGGGGAGCTGTTTTTT. Translating gives CASTWARGTGELFF. The chain carries TRBV5-1 and TRBJ2-2; weak D call: TRBD1 (6 bases). The CDR3 runs 14 residues. Germline V lookup: CDR1 SGHRS, CDR2 YFSETQ. V gave up 6 bases and J gave up 4 bases, with 13 bases separating them. The whole variable domain, filled in from reference TRBV5-1 and TRBJ2-2, reads KAGVTQTPRYLIKTRGQQVTLSCSPISGHRSVSWYQQTPGQGLQFLFEYFSETQRNKGNFPGRFSGRQFSNSRSEMNVSTLELGDSALYLCASTWARGTGELFFGEGSRLTVL.

The chain couples TRBV6-2 or TRBV6-3 to TRBJ2-3, with a possible D match to TRBD2 (6 bases). CDR3 length: 14 amino acids. CDR1 is MNHEY and CDR2 is SVGEGT in the germline V gene. Trimming took off 2 bases at V and 5 bases at J, with 11 bases between the two ends. The CDR3 protein is CASSYGGAGDTQYF. For the CDR3, the DNA is TGTGCCAGCAGTTACGGCGGGGCGGGAGATACGCAGTATTTT.

CDR3 protein: CASSGPRGHLTGELFF. The DNA of the CDR3 is TGTGCCAGTAGTGGCCCGCGAGGGCATCTCACCGGGGAGCTGTTTTTT. The V gene is TRBV19, the J gene TRBJ2-2, with a tentative D call TRBD2 (5 bases). CDR3 size: 16 residues. Deletions cut 5 bases from V and 4 bases from J, with 17 bases between. Germline V lookup: CDR1 LNHDA, CDR2 SQIVND (reference sequence).

V gene TRBV27 combines with J gene TRBJ1-4, with unresolved D. Germline V gene data show CDR1 as MNHEY and CDR2 as SMNVEV (reference sequence). V dropped 6 bases and J dropped 5 bases, with 10 bases sitting between them. This CDR3 has 13 residues. The CDR3 sequence: CASRGRRNEKLFF. Written as DNA, the CDR3 is TGTGCCAGCAGGGGCAGGAGGAATGAAAAACTGTTTTTT.